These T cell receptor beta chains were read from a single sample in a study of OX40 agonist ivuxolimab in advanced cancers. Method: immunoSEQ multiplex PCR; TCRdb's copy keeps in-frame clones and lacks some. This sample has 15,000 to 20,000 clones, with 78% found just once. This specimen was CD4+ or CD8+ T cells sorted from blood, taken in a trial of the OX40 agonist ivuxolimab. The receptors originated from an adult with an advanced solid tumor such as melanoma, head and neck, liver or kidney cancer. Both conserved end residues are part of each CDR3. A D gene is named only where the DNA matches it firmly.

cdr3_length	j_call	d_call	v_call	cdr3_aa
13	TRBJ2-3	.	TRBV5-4	CASSLVGDDTQYF
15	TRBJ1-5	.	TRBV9	CASSVLDDRNQPQHF
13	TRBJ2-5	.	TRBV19	CASSTSQGETQYF
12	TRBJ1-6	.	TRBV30	CAWSGLYSPLHF
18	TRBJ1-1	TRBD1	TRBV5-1	CASSLRRQGASMNTEAFF
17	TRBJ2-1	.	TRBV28	CASRRDGRRSSYNEQFF
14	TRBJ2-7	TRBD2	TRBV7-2	CASSSLAEIGEQYF
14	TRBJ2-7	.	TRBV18	CASSPSGGSYEQYF
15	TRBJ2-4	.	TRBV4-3	CASSQEMGRGNIQYF
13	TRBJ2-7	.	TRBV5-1	CASSTSSGYEQYF
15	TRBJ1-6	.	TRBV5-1	CASSFDTGVGSPLHF
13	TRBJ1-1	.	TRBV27	CASSLLDRPRTFF
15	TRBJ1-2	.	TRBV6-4	CASSTPAGSTRGYTF
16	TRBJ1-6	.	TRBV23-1	CASPTGSQSYNSPLHF
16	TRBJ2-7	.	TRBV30	CAWSVWGSERSYEQYF
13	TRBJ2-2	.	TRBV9	CASSWRGGGELFF
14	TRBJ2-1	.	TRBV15	CATRGIGGRNEQFF
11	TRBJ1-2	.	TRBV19	CASNSLYGYTF
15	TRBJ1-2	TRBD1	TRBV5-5	CASSPRRQGSVLYTF
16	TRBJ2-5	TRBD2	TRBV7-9	CASSLVTSGDQETQYF
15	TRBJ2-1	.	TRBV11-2	CASSRVRGGYNEQFF
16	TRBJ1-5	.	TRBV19	CASRTTGSYSNQPQHF
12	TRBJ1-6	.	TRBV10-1	CASSESGSPLHF
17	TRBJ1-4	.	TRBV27	CASSLLGMGGTNEKLFF
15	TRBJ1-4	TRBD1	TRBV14	CASSHRDRPNEKLFF
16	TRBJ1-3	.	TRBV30	CAWGPEMGLVGNTIYF
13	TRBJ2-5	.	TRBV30	CAWSVLRQETQYF
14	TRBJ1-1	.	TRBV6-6	CASSWGTFGTEAFF
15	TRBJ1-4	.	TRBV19	CASSGIQTTNEKLFF
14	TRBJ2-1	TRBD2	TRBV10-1	CASSVLAGQNEQFF
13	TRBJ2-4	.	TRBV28	CASKAFAKNIQYF
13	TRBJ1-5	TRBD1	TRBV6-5	CASSRQGFQPQHF
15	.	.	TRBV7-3	CASSFDRSGTYEQYF
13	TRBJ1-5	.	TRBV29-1	CSVGGGRDQPQHF
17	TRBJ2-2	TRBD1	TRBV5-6	CASSLGTGVLLTGELFF
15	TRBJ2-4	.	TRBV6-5	CASSPYDGGGNIQYF
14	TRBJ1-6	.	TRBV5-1	CASSLRMGNSPLHF
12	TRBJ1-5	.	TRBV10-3	CAISEGTRPQHF
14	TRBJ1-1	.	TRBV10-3	CAIRTQGDNTEAFF
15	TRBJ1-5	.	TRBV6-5	CASQEEGLSNQPQHF
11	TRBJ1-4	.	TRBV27	CASRGNEKLFF
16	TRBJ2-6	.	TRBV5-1	CASSLTGFSGANVLTF
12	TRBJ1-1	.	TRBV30	CAWSRGGTEAFF
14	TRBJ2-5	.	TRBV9	CASSVGGPQETQYF
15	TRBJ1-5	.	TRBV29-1	CSVEVEGGSNQPQHF
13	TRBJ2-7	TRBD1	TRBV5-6	CASSLDRGHEQYF
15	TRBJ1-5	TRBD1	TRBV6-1	CASTGGQGLNQPQHF
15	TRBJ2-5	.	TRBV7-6	CASSLEYGPGETQYF
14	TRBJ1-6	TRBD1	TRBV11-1	CASSSRGNNSPLHF
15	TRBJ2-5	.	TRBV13	CASSLEVVRRETQYF
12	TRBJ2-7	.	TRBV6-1	CASSEDRREQYF
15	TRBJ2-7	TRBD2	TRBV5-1	CASSLGGGSPGEQYF
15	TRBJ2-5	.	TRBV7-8	CASSPTGTPGETQYF
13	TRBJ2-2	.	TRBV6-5	CASLKQNTGELFF